This T cell receptor (beta chain) was sequenced in a study of cytomegalovirus exposure and HLA in healthy donors. Turning to this clone: Antigen specificity is unknown.

Study findings and constraints: Analyses of presence and absence presupposed an approximately uniform sequencing depth across donors.

The CDR3 is 16 residues long. Trimming pared 0 bases from V and 3 bases from J, leaving 16 bases between. Germline CDR1 and CDR2: SGHKS and YYEKEE (reference sequence). PCR amplification relied on 60 Vbeta primers (plus 13 Jbeta primers). Data came from immunoSEQ multiplex PCR; TCRdb stores just in-frame clones and leaves some out. Altogether 95,000 to 150,000 clones are present, about 81% being singletons, with the ten largest covering around 0.99%. V gene TRBV5-5 combines with J gene TRBJ2-7; a weak D match, TRBD2 (6 bases). The source is a woman in her twenties or thirties in good health and CMV-seronegative. Sequencing used PBMCs. The CDR3 nucleotides read TGTGCCAGCAGCTTGGCGTTCGGTAGCGGATACTACGAGCAGTACTTC. Residues: CASSLAFGSGYYEQYF.